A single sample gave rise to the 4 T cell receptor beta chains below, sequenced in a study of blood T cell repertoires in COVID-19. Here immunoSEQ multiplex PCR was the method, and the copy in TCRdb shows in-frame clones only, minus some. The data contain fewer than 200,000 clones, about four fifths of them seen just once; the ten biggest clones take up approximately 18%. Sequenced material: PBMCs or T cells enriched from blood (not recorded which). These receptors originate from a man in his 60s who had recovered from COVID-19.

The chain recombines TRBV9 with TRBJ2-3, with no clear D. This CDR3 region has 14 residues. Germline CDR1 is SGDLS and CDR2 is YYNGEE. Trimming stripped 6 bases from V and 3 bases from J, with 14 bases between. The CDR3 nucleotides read TGTGCCAGCACGTCCCCTTTGCAGACAGATACGCAGTATTTT. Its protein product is CASTSPLQTDTQYF.

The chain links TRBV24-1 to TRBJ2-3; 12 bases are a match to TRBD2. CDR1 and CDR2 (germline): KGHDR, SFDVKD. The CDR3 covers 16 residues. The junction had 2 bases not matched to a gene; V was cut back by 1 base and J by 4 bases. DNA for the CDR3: TGTGCCACCAGTGATTTAACTAGCGGGGGGTCAGATACGCAGTATTTT. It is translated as CATSDLTSGGSDTQYF.

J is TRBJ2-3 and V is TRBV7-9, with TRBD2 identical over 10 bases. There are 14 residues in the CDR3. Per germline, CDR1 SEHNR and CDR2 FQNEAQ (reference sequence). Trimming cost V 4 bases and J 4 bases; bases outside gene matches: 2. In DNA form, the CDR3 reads TGTGCCAGCAGCTCGACTAGCGGGCCAGATACGCAGTATTTT. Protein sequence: CASSSTSGPDTQYF.

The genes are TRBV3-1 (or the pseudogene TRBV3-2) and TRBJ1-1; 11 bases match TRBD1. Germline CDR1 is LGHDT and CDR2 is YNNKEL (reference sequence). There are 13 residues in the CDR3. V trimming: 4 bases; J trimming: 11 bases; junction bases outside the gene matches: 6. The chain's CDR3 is CASSRGQGASAFF. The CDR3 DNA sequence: TGTGCCAGCAGCCGAGGACAGGGGGCGAGCGCTTTCTTT.